There are many counts of the clone carrying this TCR beta chain. These data come from a study of glioma-infiltrating T cells. CDR3 size: 11 residues. The V end lost 4 bases, the J end lost 4 bases, and 6 bases lay between the germline ends. CDR1 is DFQATT, CDR2 SNEGSKA, per germline (reference sequence). TCR alpha and beta CDR3 regions were amplified from RNA using iRepertoire nested multiplex PCR. TCRdb re-analysed the multiplex PCR reads in MiXCR, keeping a single row per CDR3 protein. In the table there are fewer than 200,000 distinct CDR3 sequences, about 47% of which are singletons. The clonotype comes from a human donor with low-grade glioma or glioblastoma, undergoing nonglioma brain surgery, or in good health (not recorded which). The genes are TRBV20-1 and TRBJ2-3; D gene ambiguous. Sample: glioma tissue, nonneoplastic brain tissue, or PBMCs (not recorded which). The CDR3 DNA reads as TGCAGTGCTACGCTAGCAGATACGCAGTATTTT. Its translation: CSATLADTQYF.